A single TCR beta chain is shown here with its context. This record belongs to a study of blood T cell repertoires in COVID-19. About the study: COVID-19 samples, acute and convalescent, were from the United States, Italy and Spain. The cDNA or gDNA used as material had been derived from T cells, B-cell-depleted T cells, or PBMCs.

J was trimmed by 0 bases and V by 0 bases; bases with no gene match: 13. Per germline, CDR1 SGDLS and CDR2 YYNGEE. The CDR3 is 20 residues long. This table comes from immunoSEQ multiplex PCR, and its TCRdb copy is limited to in-frame clones, with some not included. The sample lists 180,000 or so clones, around 87% occurring once. Material: peripheral blood. The TCR was taken from a man aged 50 or older with acute or convalescent COVID-19. This sequence joins TRBV9 and TRBJ2-4; 9 nucleotides agree with TRBD1. The CDR3 region has the DNA TGTGCCAGCAGCGTAGACCCGGGACAGGGAATGGGATTAGCCAAAAACATTCAGTACTTC. The encoded protein is CASSVDPGQGMGLAKNIQYF.